This TCR beta chain was found in a study of regulatory T cells in long-lasting Graves disease. The overall study: Over 5 years of antithyroid drugs plus positive TSH receptor antibodies defined persistent Graves' disease. Study conclusions and caveats: Those with persistent disease had in common more public clonotypes (about 2,500) than new patients (more than 900).

This clonotype came up many times. The antigen is undetermined. Between the trimmed V and J ends, which lost 6 bases and 4 bases, there was a span of 19 bases. Germline CDR1 is MDHEN and CDR2 is SYDVKM. There are 15 residues in the CDR3. Specified time point: persistent/refractory GD, antithyroid drugs over 5 years with positive TRAb. There was RNA extracted from PBMCs, and the TCR library was made from it. Libraries of TCR beta came from iRepertoire HTBI primers plus Arm-PCR of CDR3 regions. TCRdb reprocessed the multiplex PCR reads via MiXCR and lists one record per CDR3 protein. This sample yields roughly 500,000 distinct CDR3 sequences, of which roughly 23% are seen a single time; around 14% belongs to the top ten.

This sequence joins TRBV28 and TRBJ2-7, with D unclear. The receptor comes from a female donor with Graves disease. Specimen: peripheral blood mononuclear cells (PBMCs), collected when the disease was refractory, from a patient treated with antithyroid drugs. In DNA, the CDR3 is TGTGCCAGCAGCTCCTTCGACTCTCCCGCGTACGAGCAGTACTTC. This sequence encodes CASSSFDSPAYEQYF.